The TCR beta chain described here comes from a study of CD8 T cells in Susac syndrome. Notes on the study in general: The study admitted that it had a relatively small number of individuals in its TCR sequencing and HLA analysis.

V was clipped by 4 bases and J by 4 bases, with 22 bases between them. The germline V gene has CDR1 DFQATT and CDR2 SNEGSKA (reference sequence). The CDR3 contains 17 residues. A word on this clonotype: The antigen remains unidentified.

RNA amounts of 0.5 to 1 ug underwent reverse transcription with random hexamers. The amplification used immunoSEQ multiplex PCR on TCR beta CDR3; it spanned 54 Vbeta and 13 Jbeta. MiXCR, applied by TCRdb to the immunoSEQ multiplex PCR reads, yields one record per CDR3 protein. The sample includes about 210,000 distinct CDR3 sequences, roughly 96% of them seen just once. The multiple sclerosis control group consisted of treatment-naive patients whose relapsing-remitting disease, which was either stable or active, fulfilled revised McDonald criteria. Purification of the CD8+ and CD4+ T cells relied on negative isolation, and TEMRA cells underwent FACS enrichment.

J is TRBJ2-2 and V is TRBV20-1; TRBD1 might be the D (6 bases). This receptor was obtained from a human donor with multiple sclerosis. The sequenced material came from CD4+ T cells from PBMCs. DNA for the CDR3: TGCAGTGCTACCAAAGAAACAGGGAACGGGGTCACCGGGGAGCTGTTTTTT. It specifies CSATKETGNGVTGELFF.